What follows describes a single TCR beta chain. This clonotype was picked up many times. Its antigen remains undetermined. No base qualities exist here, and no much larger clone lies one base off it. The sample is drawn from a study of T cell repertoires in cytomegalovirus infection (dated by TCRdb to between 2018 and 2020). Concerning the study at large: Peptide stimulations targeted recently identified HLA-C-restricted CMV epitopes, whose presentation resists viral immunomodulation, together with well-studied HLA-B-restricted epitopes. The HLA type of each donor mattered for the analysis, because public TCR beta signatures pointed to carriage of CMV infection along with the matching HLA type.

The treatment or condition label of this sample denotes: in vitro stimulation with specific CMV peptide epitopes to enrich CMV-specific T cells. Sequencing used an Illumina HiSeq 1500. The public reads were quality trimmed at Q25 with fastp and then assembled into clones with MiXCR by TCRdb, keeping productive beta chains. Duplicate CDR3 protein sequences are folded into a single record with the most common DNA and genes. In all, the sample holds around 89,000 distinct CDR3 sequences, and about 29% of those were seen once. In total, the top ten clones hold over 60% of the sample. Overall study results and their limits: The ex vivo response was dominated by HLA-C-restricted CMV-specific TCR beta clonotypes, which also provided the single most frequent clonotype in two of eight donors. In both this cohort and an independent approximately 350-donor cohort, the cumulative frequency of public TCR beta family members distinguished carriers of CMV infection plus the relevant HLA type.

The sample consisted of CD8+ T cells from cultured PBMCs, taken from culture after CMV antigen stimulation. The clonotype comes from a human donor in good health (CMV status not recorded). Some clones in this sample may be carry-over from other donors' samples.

The CDR3 protein sequence reads: CASSLIAGGSPLHF. The nucleotides read TGTGCCAGCAGCTTAATCGCCGGGGGTTCACCCCTCCACTTT. The chain uses TRBV7-3 and TRBJ1-6; TRBD1 is a weak D gene call, 5 bases matching. CDR1 and CDR2 are drawn from the germline V gene: SGHTA, FQGTGA. The CDR3 has 14 amino acids, counting the end cysteine and phenylalanine. Of the read, only the CDR3 DNA is kept; its 42 bases are in frame from base 1. The V end loses 1 base and the J end loses 9 bases, and a stretch of 10 bases separates them.